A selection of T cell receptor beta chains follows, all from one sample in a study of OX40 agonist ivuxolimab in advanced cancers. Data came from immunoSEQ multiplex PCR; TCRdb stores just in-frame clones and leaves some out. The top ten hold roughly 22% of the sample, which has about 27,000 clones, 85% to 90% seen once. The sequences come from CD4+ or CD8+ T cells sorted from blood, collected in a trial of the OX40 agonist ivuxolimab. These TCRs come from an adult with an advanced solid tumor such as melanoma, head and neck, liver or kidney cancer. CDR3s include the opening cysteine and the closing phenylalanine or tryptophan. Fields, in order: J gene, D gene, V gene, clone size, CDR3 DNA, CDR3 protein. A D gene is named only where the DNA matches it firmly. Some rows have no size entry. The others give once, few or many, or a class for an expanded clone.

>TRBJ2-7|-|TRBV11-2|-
TGTGCCAGCAGCTTCGGGGGACGGCTCCCCTACTTC
CASSFGGRLPYF
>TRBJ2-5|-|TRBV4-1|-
TGCGCCAGCAGTCTTAGCGCGGGTCAAGAGACCCAGTACTTC
CASSLSAGQETQYF
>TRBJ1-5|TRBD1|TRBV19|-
TGTGCCAGTAGTACAACACAGGGGGCGCGTAATCAGCCCCAGCATTTT
CASSTTQGARNQPQHF
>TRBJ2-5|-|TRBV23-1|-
TGCGCCGAAAGGGACCGATGGGGATTGCAAGAGACCCAGTACTTC
CAERDRWGLQETQYF
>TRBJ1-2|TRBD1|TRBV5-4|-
TGTGCCAGCAGCTTCGGGACAGTCGAACGGTACACCTTC
CASSFGTVERYTF
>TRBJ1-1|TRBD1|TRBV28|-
TGTGCCAGCACCTACAGGGGGAACACTGAAGCTTTCTTT
CASTYRGNTEAFF
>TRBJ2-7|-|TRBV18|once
TGTGCCAGCTCCAGGGGGGGTAGCTCCTACGAGCAGTACTTC
CASSRGGSSYEQYF
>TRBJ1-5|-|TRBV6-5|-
TGTGCCAGCAGTTCCGCACAGGGTTTCCAGCCCCAGCATTTT
CASSSAQGFQPQHF
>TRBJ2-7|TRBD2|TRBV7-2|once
TGTGCCAGCAGCTTCCTGAATAGCGGGGGTCCCTTGGGGGACGAGCAGTACTTC
CASSFLNSGGPLGDEQYF
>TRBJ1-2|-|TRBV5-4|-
TGTGCCAGCAGCTTGTATACACAGGGACTGGGGGGCTACACCTTC
CASSLYTQGLGGYTF
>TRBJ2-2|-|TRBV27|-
TGTGCCAGCAGTTTGAGGGGAGTCGGCACCGGGGAGCTGTTTTTT
CASSLRGVGTGELFF
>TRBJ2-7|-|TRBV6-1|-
TGTGCCAGCGGAGCAGGGGGGTACGAGCAGTACTTC
CASGAGGYEQYF
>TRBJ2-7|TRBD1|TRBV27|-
TGTGCCAGCAGGGAGACCTACAGGGGTTCGGCCTACGAGCAGTACTTC
CASRETYRGSAYEQYF
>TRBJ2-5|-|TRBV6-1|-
TGTGCCAGCAGTTCCCCCGACAGAAGGGAGACCCAGTACTTC
CASSSPDRRETQYF
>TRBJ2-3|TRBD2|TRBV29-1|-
TGCAGCGTACGTACTAGCGGGTCGAGCGATACGCAGTATTTT
CSVRTSGSSDTQYF
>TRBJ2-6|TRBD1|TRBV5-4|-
TGTGCCAGCAGCTTGACAGGGGCTGGGGCCAACGTCCTGACTTTC
CASSLTGAGANVLTF
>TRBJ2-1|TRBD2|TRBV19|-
TGTGCCAGTAGCCTGACTAGCGGGGACATATATTACAATGAGCAGTTCTTC
CASSLTSGDIYYNEQFF
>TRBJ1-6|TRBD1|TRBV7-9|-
TGTGCCAGCAGCTCGGGACAGGGGAATTCACCCCTCCACTTT
CASSSGQGNSPLHF
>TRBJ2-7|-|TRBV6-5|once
TGTGCCAGCAGTTACGTTGGCGGGGAGAACGAGCAGTACTTC
CASSYVGGENEQYF
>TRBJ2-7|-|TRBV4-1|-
TGCGCCAGCAGCCAAGAAGGCCCGACCTACGAGCAGTACTTC
CASSQEGPTYEQYF
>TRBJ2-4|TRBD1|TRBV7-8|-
TGTGCCAGCAGCTTAGGGGTGGACAGGGGAGGTGGAAACATTCAGTACTTC
CASSLGVDRGGGNIQYF
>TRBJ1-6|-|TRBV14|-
TGTGCCAGCAGCCAAGATGGGCAGGGCGATTCACCCCTCCACTTT
CASSQDGQGDSPLHF
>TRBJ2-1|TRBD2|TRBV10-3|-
TGTGCCATCAGCGCCGGACTTAGCGGGTATGGAGAGCAGTTCTTC
CAISAGLSGYGEQFF
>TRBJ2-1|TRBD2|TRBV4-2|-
TGTGCCAGCAGCCAACTAGCGGGAGGTAACAATGAGCAGTTCTTC
CASSQLAGGNNEQFF
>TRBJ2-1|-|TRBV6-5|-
TGTGCCAGCAGTATTTACAATGAGCAGTTCTTC
CASSIYNEQFF
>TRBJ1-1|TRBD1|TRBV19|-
TGTGCCAGTAACCTCGGGACAGACTACACTGAAGCTTTCTTT
CASNLGTDYTEAFF
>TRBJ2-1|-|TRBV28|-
TGTGCCAGCAGTCCTCTGACCCTCGACTACAATGAGCAGTTCTTC
CASSPLTLDYNEQFF
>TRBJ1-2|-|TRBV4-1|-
TGCGCCAGCAGCCAAGATCGTGGGGGTGTGTATGGCTACACCTTC
CASSQDRGGVYGYTF
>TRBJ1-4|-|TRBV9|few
TGTGCCAGCAGCTCCCTCGGGACGGACAATGAAAAACTGTTTTTT
CASSSLGTDNEKLFF
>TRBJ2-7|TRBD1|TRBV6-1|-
TGTGCCAGCAGTGAAGTAACAGGGGTCTACGAGCAGTACTTC
CASSEVTGVYEQYF
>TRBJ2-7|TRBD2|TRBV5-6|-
TGTGCCAGCAGCTTGGGCGGGAGCTCCTACGAGCAGTACTTC
CASSLGGSSYEQYF
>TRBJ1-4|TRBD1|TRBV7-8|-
TGTGCCAGCAGCGTGGACAGGGAGCATCCTAATGAAAAACTGTTTTTT
CASSVDREHPNEKLFF
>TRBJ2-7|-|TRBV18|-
TGTGCCAGCTCACCCCAGGGGGGGGCTGGGAACGAGCAGTACTTC
CASSPQGGAGNEQYF
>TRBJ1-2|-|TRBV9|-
TGTGCCAGCAGCGTAACTGGGGGCCAAGCTAACTATGGCTACACCTTC
CASSVTGGQANYGYTF
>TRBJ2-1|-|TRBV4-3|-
TGCGCCAGCAGCGGCACAGTTACTGGTGAGCAGTTCTTC
CASSGTVTGEQFF
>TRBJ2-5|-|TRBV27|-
TGTGCCAGCAGAGGAGAACAAGAGACCCAGTACTTC
CASRGEQETQYF
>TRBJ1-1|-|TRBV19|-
TGTGCCAGTACTCAGAGTTCGCCCACTGAAGCTTTCTTT
CASTQSSPTEAFF
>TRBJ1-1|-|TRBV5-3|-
TGTGCCAGAAGCTCCTCCGAGGGGGTCCCTATGAACACTGAAGCTTTCTTT
CARSSSEGVPMNTEAFF
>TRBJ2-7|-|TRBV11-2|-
TGTGCCAGCAGCTTAAACTCCCTTGCAGCATCCTACGAGCAGTACTTC
CASSLNSLAASYEQYF
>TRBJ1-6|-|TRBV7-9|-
TGTGCCAGCAGCTTAAGGGACAACCCGCGGGGCCTCCACTTT
CASSLRDNPRGLHF
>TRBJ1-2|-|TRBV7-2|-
TGTGCCAGCAGCCCCCTCCGGGGGGATAACTATGGCTACACCTTC
CASSPLRGDNYGYTF
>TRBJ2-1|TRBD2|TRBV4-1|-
TGCGCCAGCAGCCAGCGCCTAGCGGGGGGCCCTACCTACAATGAGCAGTTCTTC
CASSQRLAGGPTYNEQFF
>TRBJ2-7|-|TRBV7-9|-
TGTGCCAGCAGCTCCACGGTGGGCAGGGGAGGGGGGAAGCAGTACTTC
CASSSTVGRGGGKQYF
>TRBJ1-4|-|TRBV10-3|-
TGTGCCATCAGTGAAACATGGGGCCTCGGAAATGAAAAACTGTTTTTT
CAISETWGLGNEKLFF
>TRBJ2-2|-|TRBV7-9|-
TGTGCCAGCAGTACCGGAAGGGCCCCGAACACCGGGGAGCTGTTTTTT
CASSTGRAPNTGELFF
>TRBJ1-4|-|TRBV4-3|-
TGCGCCAGCAGCCAAGAGGGGGGGGCGCCGTCTAATGAAAAACTGTTTTTT
CASSQEGGAPSNEKLFF
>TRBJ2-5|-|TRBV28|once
TGTGCCAGCAGTTTCTTCTTGGCGGAGGCCGAAGAGACCCAGTACTTC
CASSFFLAEAEETQYF
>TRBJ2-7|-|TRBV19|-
TGTGCCAGTAGTCCTGGGACTCCGTACGAGCAGTACTTC
CASSPGTPYEQYF
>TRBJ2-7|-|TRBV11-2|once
TGTGCCAGCAGCTTAGCTTCAGGGGGAGGCTACGAGCAGTACTTC
CASSLASGGGYEQYF
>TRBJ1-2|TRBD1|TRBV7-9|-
TGTGCCAGCAGCTTAGGCCGACAGGGCGCCAACTATGGCTACACCTTC
CASSLGRQGANYGYTF
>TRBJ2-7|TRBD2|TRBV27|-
TGTGCCAGCAGGGGGGGTAGCGGGAGATACGAGCAGTACTTC
CASRGGSGRYEQYF
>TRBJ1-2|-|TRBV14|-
TGTGCCAGCAGCCATACAGTGAACTATGGCTACACCTTC
CASSHTVNYGYTF
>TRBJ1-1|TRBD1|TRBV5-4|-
TGTGCCAGCATCCCCCCCAACAGGGGGACTGAAGCTTTCTTT
CASIPPNRGTEAFF